In its sample, the clone carrying this T cell receptor (beta chain) was seen many times. The data derive from a study of low-dose radiotherapy and immunotherapy resistance in tumors. The overall study: Daily oral aspirin at 300 mg began on cycle 1 day 1 and lasted four cycles.

Both TCRalpha and TCRbeta chains were reverse transcribed with V-gene-specific primers. PCR amplification of the TCRs was performed with Phusion for approximately 20 PCR cycles, and it relied on a constant-region primer together with a V-primer adapter. Isolated mRNA underwent amplification via in vitro transcription. TCRdb reprocessed the reads with MiXCR, giving one entry per CDR3 protein. The table shows under 90,000 distinct CDR3 sequences, with around 30% occurring only once. The time point: before trial treatment. CDR3 length: 21 amino acids. The junction had 18 bases not matched to a gene; V was cut back by 1 base and J by 5 bases. Looked up from germline, CDR1 is SGHTA and CDR2 is FQGTGA.

The source of this sequence is a female donor with ovarian cancer. The rearrangement uses TRBV7-3 and TRBJ2-1, with 12 nucleotides matching TRBD2. The sample here was PBMCs, taken before treatment. CDR3 in amino acids: CASSLIPPSGRALGHDNEQFF. The CDR3 nucleotides read TGTGCCAGCAGCTTAATTCCCCCTAGCGGGAGGGCCTTAGGGCACGACAATGAGCAGTTCTTC.